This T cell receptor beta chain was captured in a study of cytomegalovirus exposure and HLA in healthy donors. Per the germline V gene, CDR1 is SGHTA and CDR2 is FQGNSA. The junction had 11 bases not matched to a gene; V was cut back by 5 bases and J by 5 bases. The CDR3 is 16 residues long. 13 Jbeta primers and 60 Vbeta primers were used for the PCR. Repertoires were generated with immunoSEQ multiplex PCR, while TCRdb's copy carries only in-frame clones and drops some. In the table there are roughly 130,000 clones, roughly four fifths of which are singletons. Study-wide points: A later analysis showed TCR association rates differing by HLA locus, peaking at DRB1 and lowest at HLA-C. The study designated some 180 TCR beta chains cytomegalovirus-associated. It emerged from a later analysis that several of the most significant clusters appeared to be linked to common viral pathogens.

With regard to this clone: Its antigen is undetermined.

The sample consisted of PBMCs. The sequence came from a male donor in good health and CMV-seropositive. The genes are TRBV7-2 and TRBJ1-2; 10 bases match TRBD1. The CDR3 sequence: CASSLYSGTGAYGYTF. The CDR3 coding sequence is TGTGCCAGCAGCCTATACTCCGGGACAGGGGCTTATGGCTACACCTTC.